This T cell receptor beta chain was identified during a study of cytomegalovirus exposure and HLA in healthy donors. Background on the study: Genotyping showed roughly 76% of hundreds of donors falling in the Caucasian-associated ancestry cluster.

Germline loops: CDR1 SGHVS, CDR2 FNYEAQ. V lost 1 base and J 1 base, leaving 4 bases between the germline ends. The CDR3 runs to 13 residues. The table lists this clone with a few counts. Its antigen is currently unknown. Study-wide results and caveats: Follow-up analysis seemed to connect common viral pathogens with several of the most significant clusters identified. In a later analysis, donors in an Asian-associated ancestry cluster reportedly had fewer N-insertions in productive TCRs than the cohort mean.

Use of 60 Vbeta and 13 Jbeta primers characterized the PCR. Authors' processing steps: Counted up in a later analysis, unique TCR beta chains came to some 80 million, with about 10 million shared. Data came from immunoSEQ multiplex PCR; TCRdb stores just in-frame clones and leaves some out. The DNA was the basis for D and trimming; V, J and clone size are from that table. The sample has 160,000 or so clones, 71% seen once; the top ten hold approximately 3%. This sequence joins TRBV7-6 and TRBJ2-5; D is unresolved. This clonotype was sampled from a woman aged 25 to 39 in good health and CMV-seronegative. Sequences were obtained from PBMCs. CDR3 in DNA: TGTGCCAGCAGCTTAGTCTTCCAAGAGACCCAGTACTTC. Its translation is CASSLVFQETQYF.